The clone carrying this TCR beta chain was seen only a few times. Its antigen is as yet unknown. Germline and genes: mouse. Coverage ceases 4 residues before the CDR3 finishes, and the germline J gene fills in the end. Markers including CD4, CD8alpha, NKG2D and NKG2ACE guided sorting of pooled cutaneous lymph node cells. The data were taken from a study of CD8+ T cells in alopecia areata. In the study overall: C3H/HeJ donors aged roughly 6-13 months with spontaneous alopecia supplied skin grafted onto approximately 7-11-week-old female C3H/HeJ mice.

General study findings and limits: Scalp sequencing captures resident alphabeta T cells of normal skin too. Possibly as an HLA-related effect, TCR sharing across patients appeared less clear than in mice.

cDNA serving as the sequencing template came from extracted, reverse transcribed RNA. The method was immunoSEQ multiplex PCR; TCRdb's version includes in-frame clones alone and lacks a portion of them. Sampling found around 300,000 clones, none seen once. Trimming pared 4 bases from V and 0 bases from J, leaving 14 bases between. The CDR3 totals 16 residues. CDR1 and CDR2 from the germline V gene are NSQYPW and LRSPGD (reference sequence). The TCR sequence derives from a C3H/HeJ mouse with alopecia areata. MHC haplotype here: H2-k. The genes are TRBV1 and TRBJ2-3; D unresolved. Sequenced material: CD4+ T cells sorted from a lymph node. This CDR3 reads CTCSGVLDTSAETLYF. The part of the CDR3 DNA that was read is TGCACCTGCAGTGGAGTCTTAGACACTAGTGCAGAA.